Described below is a single TCR beta chain sequence and its context. This specimen comes from a study of blood T cell repertoires in COVID-19. About the study: There were acute and convalescent COVID-19 samples, and they came from the United States, Italy and Spain.

The germline V and J ends were trimmed by 4 bases and 7 bases, with 20 bases remaining between them. This CDR3 spans 16 amino acids. TCRdb's copy holds only in-frame clones and misses some; the assay was immunoSEQ multiplex PCR. The sample records about 35,000 clones, around four fifths being singletons. The sequenced material came from peripheral blood. The chain carries TRBV23-1 and TRBJ1-5, with D uncertain. Being an ORF, TRBV23-1 has a function that is uncertain. This sequence was found in a human donor in a cohort sampled during active or convalescent COVID-19. The donor label of this sample is uncertain. CDR3 sequence (DNA): TGCGCCAGCAGTCGGTATATATCCCCCCGAGGACAGCCCCAGCATTTT. Amino acids: CASSRYISPRGQPQHF.